The rows below give T cell receptor beta chains drawn from one sample of a study of vaccination and CD4 T cells after COVID-19. These receptors lack a known antigen. TCRdb reanalysed the PCR reads using MiXCR and keeps one entry per CDR3 protein. The profile shows some 16,000 distinct CDR3 sequences, roughly 56% of them singletons. The sample consisted of cultured CD4+ T cells from blood, taken after SARS-CoV-2 vaccination. Receptor source: a human donor with COVID-19. The conserved cysteine and the conserved F or W are not part of the CDR3 here.

j_call cdr3_length v_call cdr3_aa
TRBJ2-5 11 TRBV2 ASMVYQGQTQY
TRBJ1-2 12 TRBV27 ASSTGRINYGYT
TRBJ2-7 12 TRBV7-9 ASSLGQGEGEQY
TRBJ1-1 12 TRBV6-2/TRBV6-3 ASSKQGSNTEAF
TRBJ2-5 11 TRBV7-2 ASSLRHQAPQY
TRBJ2-4 11 TRBV20-1 SASALAGGLGY
TRBJ1-2 10 TRBV28 ASSLRGDGYT
TRBJ1-1 11 TRBV7-8 ASSLTGDTEAF
TRBJ2-7 14 TRBV6-1 ASRRPRDTLWYEQY
TRBJ2-2 13 TRBV7-2 ASSSNRGAAGELF
TRBJ1-1 13 TRBV7-9 ASSLVVGANTEAF
TRBJ2-3 15 TRBV5-4 ASSLQAGGRGTDTQY
TRBJ2-7 12 TRBV12-3/TRBV12-4 ASRPGLNSYEQY
TRBJ2-5 12 TRBV20-1 SAPSRVFQETQY
TRBJ1-5 13 TRBV10-3 AIRLTGDSNQPQH
TRBJ1-6 12 TRBV7-8 ASSIQVQNSPLH
TRBJ2-1 14 TRBV6-2/TRBV6-3 ASIPRTGENYNEQF
TRBJ2-7 11 TRBV2 ASSAGISYEQY
TRBJ1-2 12 TRBV11-1 ASSSSGHDYGYT
TRBJ2-5 16 TRBV20-1 SARDLTGGGTYQETQY
TRBJ1-6 14 TRBV20-1 SAPGDSSSYNSPLH
TRBJ1-1 11 TRBV30 AWNGQGNTEAF
TRBJ2-2 14 TRBV7-2 ASSPGLAANTGELF
TRBJ2-3 10 TRBV20-1 SARGVSDTQY
TRBJ1-5 12 TRBV18 ASSPVDGNQPQH
TRBJ1-6 10 TRBV11-3 ASSLFGGPLH
TRBJ1-2 13 TRBV20-1 SAQSPATGGYGYT
TRBJ2-2 16 TRBV20-1 SATPGTSGGVDTGELF
TRBJ1-2 13 TRBV6-5 ASSYSGGSNYGYT
TRBJ2-3 15 TRBV12-3/TRBV12-4 ASRKTSGGFSTDTQY
TRBJ2-7 13 TRBV27 ASSLMIGATYEQY
TRBJ2-2 12 TRBV7-7 ASSLTRNTGELF
TRBJ1-1 14 TRBV12-3/TRBV12-4 ASSPDRAPMNTEAF
TRBJ1-1 13 TRBV6-1 ASTLQGGVDTEAF
TRBJ1-1 14 TRBV4-1 ASSQNAGGPNTEAF
TRBJ2-7 13 TRBV19 ASSMGRGYPYEQY
TRBJ1-2 11 TRBV7-2 ASSLDTFGGYT
TRBJ2-7 14 TRBV7-8 ASSLLWTGARLEQY
TRBJ2-7 13 TRBV15 ATSTSSRPLYEQY
TRBJ2-3 10 TRBV20-1 SAPADADTQY
TRBJ2-7 11 TRBV19 ASRADPSYEQY
TRBJ1-4 14 TRBV11-2 ASSLRQAATNEKLF
TRBJ1-2 11 TRBV20-1 SARSRGAYGYT
TRBJ2-7 12 TRBV7-9 ASSLAGDPYEQY
TRBJ1-2 14 TRBV29-1 SVEDPDRLRGGGYT
TRBJ1-5 12 TRBV4-3 ASSQAGGDQPQH